The rows below give T cell receptor beta chains drawn from one sample of a study of shared clonotypes between healthy human individuals. Some clones are missing from TCRdb's copy, which holds only in-frame ones; the method was immunoSEQ multiplex PCR. The data contain about 2.3 million clones, under 95% of them seen just once; the ten biggest clones take up about 0.41%. Sequenced input: naive CD4+ T cells from PBMCs. The receptors come from a man between 18 and 29 years old in good health. Some clones in this sample may be carry-over from other donors' samples. CDR3s include the opening cysteine and the closing phenylalanine or tryptophan. D genes are given only for firm matches. A row's size may be missing; if present it is once, few, many or a size class.

size	V	D	J	CDR3	DNA
-	TRBV6-1	-	TRBJ1-3	CASSSPGNTIYF	TGTGCCAGCAGTTCGCCCGGAAACACCATATATTTT
-	TRBV18	-	TRBJ2-1	CASSPPEGGASYNEQFF	TGTGCCAGCTCACCACCCGAGGGGGGCGCGTCCTACAATGAGCAGTTCTTC
-	TRBV5-1	TRBD2	TRBJ2-7	CASSLMREGAEQYF	TGCGCCAGCAGCTTGATGCGGGAGGGCGCCGAGCAGTACTTC
-	TRBV5-4	-	TRBJ1-3	CASSQDSTGNTIYF	TGTGCCAGCAGCCAAGACAGTACTGGAAACACCATATATTTT
-	TRBV7-3	TRBD2	TRBJ2-1	CASSLGGGRVEQFF	TGTGCCAGCAGCTTAGGTGGCGGGAGGGTTGAGCAGTTCTTC
-	TRBV2	-	TRBJ2-2	CASSVEGSGELFF	TGTGCCAGCAGTGTCGAGGGATCCGGGGAGCTGTTTTTT
-	TRBV5-1	TRBD1	TRBJ1-4	CASTYNSGTGVREKLFF	TGCGCCAGCACCTATAATTCCGGGACAGGGGTGAGAGAAAAACTGTTTTTT
-	TRBV15	-	TRBJ2-2	CATSRAGTGELFF	TGTGCCACCAGCAGAGCGGGAACCGGGGAGCTGTTTTTT
few	TRBV6-1	-	TRBJ1-1	CASSEQPNTEAFF	TGTGCCAGCAGTGAACAACCCAACACTGAAGCTTTCTTT
-	TRBV10-1	-	TRBJ2-7	CASSRQPPYYEQYF	TGCGCCAGCAGTCGACAGCCGCCCTACTACGAGCAGTACTTC
-	TRBV2	-	TRBJ1-1	CASLIQLNTEAFF	TGTGCCAGCCTCATACAGTTGAACACTGAAGCTTTCTTT
-	TRBV5-1	-	TRBJ2-1	CASSLRRESSYNEQFF	TGCGCCAGCAGCTTACGTCGGGAGAGTTCCTACAATGAGCAGTTCTTC
-	TRBV6-1	TRBD2	TRBJ2-7	CARTGTSGYEQYF	TGTGCCAGAACCGGGACTAGCGGGTACGAGCAGTACTTC
-	TRBV30	TRBD2	TRBJ2-1	CAWSVLLAGGPEFF	TGTGCCTGGAGTGTACTACTAGCGGGAGGGCCAGAGTTCTTC
-	TRBV5-6	-	TRBJ1-1	CASSFRLGNTEAFF	TGTGCCAGCAGCTTCCGACTAGGGAACACTGAAGCTTTCTTT
-	TRBV9	TRBD1	TRBJ2-7	CASSVGGQGYSYEQYF	TGTGCCAGCAGCGTAGGGGGACAGGGGTACTCCTACGAGCAGTACTTC
-	TRBV6-4	-	TRBJ2-4	CASSDSGAVVAKNIQYF	TGTGCCAGCAGTGACTCAGGGGCAGTGGTGGCCAAAAACATTCAGTACTTC
-	TRBV5-4	TRBD1	TRBJ2-7	CASSLGTGGYEQYF	TGTGCCAGCAGCCTCGGGACAGGGGGGTACGAGCAGTACTTC
-	TRBV27	TRBD1	TRBJ2-3	CASSFGDEGAPSTDTQYF	TGTGCCAGCAGTTTCGGGGACGAGGGGGCGCCTAGCACAGATACGCAGTATTTT
-	TRBV18	TRBD2	TRBJ2-7	CASSRLPGLVVPEQYF	TGTGCCAGCTCAAGACTCCCGGGACTAGTGGTGCCCGAGCAGTACTTC
-	TRBV5-1	-	TRBJ2-4	CASSLITGTPRNIQYF	TGCGCCAGCAGCTTGATAACCGGGACCCCCAGGAACATTCAGTACTTC
once	TRBV18	-	TRBJ1-1	CASSQRGNTEAFF	TGTGCCAGCTCTCAACGGGGGAACACTGAAGCTTTCTTT
-	TRBV4-1	TRBD2	TRBJ2-3	CASSQAGTKRGTQYF	TGCGCCAGCAGCCAAGCAGGGACTAAAAGGGGTACGCAGTATTTT
-	TRBV7-2	-	TRBJ1-2	CASSPTFYYGYTF	TGTGCCAGCAGCCCGACATTTTACTATGGCTACACCTTC
-	TRBV6-5	-	TRBJ2-2	CASSRIQGSTGELFF	TGTGCCAGCAGTAGAATTCAGGGTTCCACCGGGGAGCTGTTTTTT
-	TRBV29-1	TRBD2	TRBJ2-1	CSVELWGDGKLAGGFNEQFF	TGCAGCGTTGAGCTATGGGGTGACGGGAAACTAGCGGGGGGTTTCAATGAGCAGTTCTTC